These 11 T cell receptor beta chains were sequenced from one sample in a study of cytotoxic CD8 clonotypes in ibrutinib-treated CLL. The method was immunoSEQ multiplex PCR; TCRdb's version includes in-frame clones alone and lacks a portion of them. The table has some 200,000 clones, roughly 79% seen once. The sample here was PBMCs, taken after 12 months of ibrutinib treatment. The receptors shown here come from a human donor with chronic lymphocytic leukemia.

The count of this clone is one. The CDR3 DNA reads as TGTGCCAGCGTTGGGACCGCGACGGGGGAGACCCAGTACTTC. It yields the protein CASVGTATGETQYF. The chain is built from TRBV25-1 and TRBJ2-5; D could derive from TRBD1 or TRBD2 (5 bases each). V lost 8 bases to trimming and J lost 5 bases, with 18 bases between them. Germline CDR1 reads MGHDK; CDR2 reads SYGVNS. The CDR3 runs 14 residues.

The J gene is TRBJ1-1, the V gene TRBV5-4; possible D gene TRBD1, 5 bases. The CDR3 runs to 16 residues. V was clipped by 1 base and J by 0 bases, with 13 bases between them. CDR1 and CDR2 (germline): SGHNT, YYREEE (reference sequence). Here the CDR3 DNA reads TGTGCCAGCAGCTTGAAGGGACCGATGATGAACACTGAAGCTTTCTTT. Protein: CASSLKGPMMNTEAFF.

This chain uses TRBV30 with TRBJ1-3; the D is unclear. Trimming left V 2 bases short and J 4 bases short, with 6 bases between. The germline CDR1 and CDR2 sequences are GTSNPN and SVGIG (reference sequence). The CDR3 has 12 residues. The CDR3: CAWSSGGNTIYF. In DNA, the CDR3 is TGTGCCTGGAGTAGTGGCGGAAACACCATATATTTT.

In regard to this clone: Other nucleotide sequences in the sample specify the same CDR3. This chain uses TRBV5-1 with TRBJ1-5, with 9 bases fitting TRBD1. The CDR3 sequence is 14 residues long. The germline CDR1 and CDR2 sequences are SGHRS and YFSETQ. V trimming: 4 bases; J trimming: 5 bases; junction bases outside the gene matches: 4. CDR3 sequence: CASSTGDRDQPQHF. The CDR3 coding sequence is TGCGCCAGCAGCACGGGGGACAGGGATCAGCCCCAGCATTTT.

The chain joins TRBV4-2 to TRBJ1-2; D is perhaps TRBD1 (5 bases). Germline V gene lookup returns CDR1 LGHNA and CDR2 YNFKEQ. The V end was cut by 3 bases, the J end by 1 base, with 18 bases between. The CDR3 spans 17 residues. The CDR3: CASSHPGTDSFNYGYTF. The CDR3 region has the DNA TGTGCCAGCAGCCACCCCGGGACGGACTCTTTTAACTATGGCTACACCTTC.

This clone occurred many times. This sequence joins TRBV5-6 and TRBJ1-5, with D perhaps matching TRBD1 (5 bases). V lost 2 bases and J lost 2, with 8 bases in between. Per germline, CDR1 SGHDT and CDR2 YYEEEE. The CDR3 contains 14 residues. The CDR3 nucleotides read TGTGCCAGCAGCTTTACGGGGGGCAATCAGCCCCAGCATTTT. Amino acids: CASSFTGGNQPQHF.

This clone was detected once. This sequence joins TRBV2 and TRBJ1-1; TRBD1 is a possible D gene (6 bases). Germline CDR1 reads SNHLY; CDR2 reads FYNNEI. V lost 6 bases to trimming and J lost 7 bases, with 18 bases between them. CDR3 length: 14 amino acids. The CDR3: CASRNAGTTLEAFF. In nucleotides, the CDR3 is TGTGCCAGCAGGAACGCAGGGACAACGCTTGAAGCTTTCTTT.

The V gene is TRBV18, the J gene TRBJ2-7, with 7 bases fitting TRBD2. Trimming took 3 bases from V and 2 from J; bases not matched to a gene: 10. Germline V CDR1 and CDR2: KGHSH, LQKENI. The CDR3 is 16 residues long. The CDR3, as DNA: TGTGCCAGCTCACCCACCGCTAGCGGTGGGGCCTACGAGCAGTACTTC. Translation gives CASSPTASGGAYEQYF. Full variable domain (missing parts from reference TRBV18 and TRBJ2-7): NAGVMQNPRHLVRRRGQEARLRCSPMKGHSHVYWYRQLPEEGLKFMVYLQKENIIDESGMPKERFSAEFPKEGPSILRIQQVVRGDSAAYFCASSPTASGGAYEQYFGPGTRLTVT.

The V call is TRBV25-1, the J call TRBJ2-7; 8 bases are shared with TRBD2. V gave up 1 base and J gave up 7 bases; unmatched junction bases: 3. The CDR3 contains 13 residues. In germline, CDR1 is MGHDK, CDR2 SYGVNS. CDR3 amino acids: CASSESRGGEQYF. The DNA for the CDR3 is TGTGCCAGCAGTGAATCCCGGGGGGGGGAGCAGTACTTC.

V is TRBV9 and J is TRBJ2-3; a possible D gene is TRBD2 (6 bases). In germline, CDR1 is SGDLS, CDR2 YYNGEE. This CDR3 is built from 16 residues. The V end lost 4 bases, the J end lost 0 bases, and 15 bases lay between the germline ends. CDR3 coding DNA: TGTGCCAGCAGCCAAGAGGGACTCCTCAGCACAGATACGCAGTATTTT. Translating gives CASSQEGLLSTDTQYF.

The J gene is TRBJ1-1, the V gene TRBV6-1, with D perhaps matching TRBD1 (5 bases). Germline CDR1 and CDR2: MNHNS and SASEGT. This CDR3 region has 13 residues. With 1 base removed from V and 4 bases from J, the gap between germline ends came to 7 bases. The CDR3 region has the DNA TGTGCCAGCAGTGAAGTGGGGGGCACTGAAGCTTTCTTT. Translation gives CASSEVGGTEAFF.